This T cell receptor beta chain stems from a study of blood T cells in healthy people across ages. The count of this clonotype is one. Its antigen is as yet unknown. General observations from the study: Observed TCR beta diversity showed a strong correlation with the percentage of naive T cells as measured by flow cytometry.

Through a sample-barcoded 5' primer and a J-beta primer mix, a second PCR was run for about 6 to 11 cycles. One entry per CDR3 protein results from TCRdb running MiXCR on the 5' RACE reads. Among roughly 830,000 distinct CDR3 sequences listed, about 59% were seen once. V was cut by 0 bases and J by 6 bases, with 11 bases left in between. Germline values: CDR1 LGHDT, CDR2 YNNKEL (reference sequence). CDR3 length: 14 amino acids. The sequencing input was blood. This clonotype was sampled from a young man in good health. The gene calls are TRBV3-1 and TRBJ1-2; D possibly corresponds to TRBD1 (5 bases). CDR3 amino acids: CASSQDLGGHGYTF. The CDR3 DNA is TGTGCCAGCAGCCAAGATTTGGGGGGTCATGGCTACACCTTC. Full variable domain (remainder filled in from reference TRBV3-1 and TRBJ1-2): DTAVSQTPKYLVTQMGNDKSIKCEQNLGHDTMYWYKQDSKKFLKIMFSYNNKELIINETVPNRFSPKSPDKAHLNLHINSLELGDSAVYFCASSQDLGGHGYTFGSGTRLTVV.